This T cell receptor beta chain was identified in a study of vaccination and CD4 T cells after COVID-19. At the level of the study: The cells were exposed to overlapping spike peptides originating from SARS-CoV-2, HCoV-NL63, HCoV-OC43 and HCoV-229E for stimulation.

At the Johns Hopkins FTIC core, DNA taken from cultured CD4+ T cells was sequenced by way of the Oncomine TCR Beta short-read assay. The genomic DNA was obtained from cultured CD4+ T cells by extraction with the QIAamp micro DNA kit. TCRdb independently ran MiXCR on the PCR reads; one entry per CDR3 protein. Of roughly 7,000 distinct CDR3 sequences in the sample, about 35% were seen once. Regarding this clonotype: The target antigen is unknown.

Specified treatment: roughly 10-day PBMC culture with coronavirus spike peptide pools or control peptides (ViraFEST assay). Harvesting of the unexposed donor's CD4+ T cells predated the COVID-19 pandemic (2011-2018). Per-well cultures of 2 million to 2.5 million PBMCs received roughly 9.8 IU/ml IL-2 and around 10 ug/ml peptide pools. Germline-derived CDR1 and CDR2 are SGDLS and YYNGEE. The V gene lost 3 bases and the J gene lost 6 bases, with 13 bases spanning the gap. The CDR3 contains 13 residues. Study-wide results and limits: In convalescent patients, a median about 87% of reactive clones appeared only post-vaccination.

The clonotype was recovered from a human donor in good health. The chain is built from TRBV9 and TRBJ2-7; D perhaps matches TRBD1 (6 bases). The sample consisted of CD4+ T cells from blood, cultured in vitro. CDR3 DNA sequence: TGTGCCAGCAGCGACAGGGATTCTGGCGAGCAGTACTTC. Its translation: CASSDRDSGEQYF. The whole variable domain, remainder taken from reference TRBV9 and TRBJ2-7, is DSGVTQTPKHLITATGQRVTLRCSPRSGDLSVYWYQQSLDQGLQFLIQYYNGEERAKGNILERFSAQQFPDLHSELNLSSLELGDSALYFCASSDRDSGEQYFGPGTRLTVT.